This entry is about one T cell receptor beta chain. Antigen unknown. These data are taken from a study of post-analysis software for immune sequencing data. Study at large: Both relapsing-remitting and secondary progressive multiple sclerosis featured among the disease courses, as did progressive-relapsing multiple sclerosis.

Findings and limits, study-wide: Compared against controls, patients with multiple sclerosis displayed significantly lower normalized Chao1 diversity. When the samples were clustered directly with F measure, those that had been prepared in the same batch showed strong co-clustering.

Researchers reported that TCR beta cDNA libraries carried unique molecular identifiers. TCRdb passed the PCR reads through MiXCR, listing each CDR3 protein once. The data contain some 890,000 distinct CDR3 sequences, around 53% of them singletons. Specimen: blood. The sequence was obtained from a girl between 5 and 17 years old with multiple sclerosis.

The chain's CDR3 is CSAPGQIYNEQFF. The CDR3 DNA sequence: TGCAGTGCCCCGGGACAGATCTACAATGAGCAGTTCTTC. The rearrangement links TRBV20-1 to TRBJ2-1, with 7 bases lining up with TRBD1. The CDR3 runs to 13 residues. CDR1 is DFQATT and CDR2 is SNEGSKA in the germline V gene (reference sequence). V lost 6 bases and J lost 3; bases outside the gene matches: 5.